The sample holds many counts of the clone carrying this T cell receptor (beta chain). The target antigen is unknown. This record belongs to a study of T cells after yellow fever vaccination. TCRdb redid the calling of the 5' RACE reads with MiXCR, one entry per CDR3 protein. The data contain some 390,000 distinct CDR3 sequences, around 6.4% of them singletons. General observations from the study: Peaking on day 5 versus 15, the secondary response was faster but weaker. Booster sampling recovered most clones from primary vaccination (96% CD4, just over 85% CD8).

CDR1 is SGHTA and CDR2 is FQGNSA in the germline V gene. This CDR3 has 13 residues. Trimming stripped 5 bases from V and 4 bases from J, with 11 bases between. V gene TRBV7-2 combines with J gene TRBJ1-2; D call uncertain. Material: PBMCs, obtained 5 days after the yellow fever booster vaccination. This TCR came from a man in his thirties or forties who received the YFV17D yellow fever vaccine. CDR3 sequence: CASSPPIIYGYTF. CDR3 nucleotide sequence: TGTGCCAGCAGCCCCCCTATAATCTATGGCTACACCTTC.